This T cell receptor beta chain was identified in a study of cytomegalovirus exposure and HLA in healthy donors. Amplification used 60 Vbeta primers and 13 Jbeta primers. Clones were read by immunoSEQ multiplex PCR, and TCRdb kept only the in-frame ones, dropping some. This table has around 88,000 clones, 60% to 80% appearing once. As for this clone: The target antigen is unknown.

The CDR3 is 18 residues long. V lost 1 base, J lost 0 bases, and 16 bases lay in between. Germline-derived CDR1 and CDR2 are LNHDA and SQIVND (reference sequence). Overall study findings and caveats: Researchers reported that a few CMV-associated chains were confirmed in vitro as CMV antigen-specific.

The sequencing input was PBMCs. The V and J genes are TRBV19 and TRBJ1-5, with TRBD1 as a possible D gene (5 bases). The receptor comes from a man aged 50 to 59 in good health and CMV-seropositive. CDR3 in amino acids: CASSIAPGRANSNQPQHF. The DNA of the CDR3 is TGTGCCAGTAGTATAGCCCCGGGCAGGGCTAATAGCAATCAGCCCCAGCATTTT. Using reference TRBV19 and TRBJ1-5 for the parts outside the CDR3, the full variable domain is DGGITQSPKYLFRKEGQNVTLSCEQNLNHDAMYWYRQDPGQGLRLIYYSQIVNDFQKGDIAEGYSVSREKKESFPLTVTSAQKNPTAFYLCASSIAPGRANSNQPQHFGDGTRLSIL.